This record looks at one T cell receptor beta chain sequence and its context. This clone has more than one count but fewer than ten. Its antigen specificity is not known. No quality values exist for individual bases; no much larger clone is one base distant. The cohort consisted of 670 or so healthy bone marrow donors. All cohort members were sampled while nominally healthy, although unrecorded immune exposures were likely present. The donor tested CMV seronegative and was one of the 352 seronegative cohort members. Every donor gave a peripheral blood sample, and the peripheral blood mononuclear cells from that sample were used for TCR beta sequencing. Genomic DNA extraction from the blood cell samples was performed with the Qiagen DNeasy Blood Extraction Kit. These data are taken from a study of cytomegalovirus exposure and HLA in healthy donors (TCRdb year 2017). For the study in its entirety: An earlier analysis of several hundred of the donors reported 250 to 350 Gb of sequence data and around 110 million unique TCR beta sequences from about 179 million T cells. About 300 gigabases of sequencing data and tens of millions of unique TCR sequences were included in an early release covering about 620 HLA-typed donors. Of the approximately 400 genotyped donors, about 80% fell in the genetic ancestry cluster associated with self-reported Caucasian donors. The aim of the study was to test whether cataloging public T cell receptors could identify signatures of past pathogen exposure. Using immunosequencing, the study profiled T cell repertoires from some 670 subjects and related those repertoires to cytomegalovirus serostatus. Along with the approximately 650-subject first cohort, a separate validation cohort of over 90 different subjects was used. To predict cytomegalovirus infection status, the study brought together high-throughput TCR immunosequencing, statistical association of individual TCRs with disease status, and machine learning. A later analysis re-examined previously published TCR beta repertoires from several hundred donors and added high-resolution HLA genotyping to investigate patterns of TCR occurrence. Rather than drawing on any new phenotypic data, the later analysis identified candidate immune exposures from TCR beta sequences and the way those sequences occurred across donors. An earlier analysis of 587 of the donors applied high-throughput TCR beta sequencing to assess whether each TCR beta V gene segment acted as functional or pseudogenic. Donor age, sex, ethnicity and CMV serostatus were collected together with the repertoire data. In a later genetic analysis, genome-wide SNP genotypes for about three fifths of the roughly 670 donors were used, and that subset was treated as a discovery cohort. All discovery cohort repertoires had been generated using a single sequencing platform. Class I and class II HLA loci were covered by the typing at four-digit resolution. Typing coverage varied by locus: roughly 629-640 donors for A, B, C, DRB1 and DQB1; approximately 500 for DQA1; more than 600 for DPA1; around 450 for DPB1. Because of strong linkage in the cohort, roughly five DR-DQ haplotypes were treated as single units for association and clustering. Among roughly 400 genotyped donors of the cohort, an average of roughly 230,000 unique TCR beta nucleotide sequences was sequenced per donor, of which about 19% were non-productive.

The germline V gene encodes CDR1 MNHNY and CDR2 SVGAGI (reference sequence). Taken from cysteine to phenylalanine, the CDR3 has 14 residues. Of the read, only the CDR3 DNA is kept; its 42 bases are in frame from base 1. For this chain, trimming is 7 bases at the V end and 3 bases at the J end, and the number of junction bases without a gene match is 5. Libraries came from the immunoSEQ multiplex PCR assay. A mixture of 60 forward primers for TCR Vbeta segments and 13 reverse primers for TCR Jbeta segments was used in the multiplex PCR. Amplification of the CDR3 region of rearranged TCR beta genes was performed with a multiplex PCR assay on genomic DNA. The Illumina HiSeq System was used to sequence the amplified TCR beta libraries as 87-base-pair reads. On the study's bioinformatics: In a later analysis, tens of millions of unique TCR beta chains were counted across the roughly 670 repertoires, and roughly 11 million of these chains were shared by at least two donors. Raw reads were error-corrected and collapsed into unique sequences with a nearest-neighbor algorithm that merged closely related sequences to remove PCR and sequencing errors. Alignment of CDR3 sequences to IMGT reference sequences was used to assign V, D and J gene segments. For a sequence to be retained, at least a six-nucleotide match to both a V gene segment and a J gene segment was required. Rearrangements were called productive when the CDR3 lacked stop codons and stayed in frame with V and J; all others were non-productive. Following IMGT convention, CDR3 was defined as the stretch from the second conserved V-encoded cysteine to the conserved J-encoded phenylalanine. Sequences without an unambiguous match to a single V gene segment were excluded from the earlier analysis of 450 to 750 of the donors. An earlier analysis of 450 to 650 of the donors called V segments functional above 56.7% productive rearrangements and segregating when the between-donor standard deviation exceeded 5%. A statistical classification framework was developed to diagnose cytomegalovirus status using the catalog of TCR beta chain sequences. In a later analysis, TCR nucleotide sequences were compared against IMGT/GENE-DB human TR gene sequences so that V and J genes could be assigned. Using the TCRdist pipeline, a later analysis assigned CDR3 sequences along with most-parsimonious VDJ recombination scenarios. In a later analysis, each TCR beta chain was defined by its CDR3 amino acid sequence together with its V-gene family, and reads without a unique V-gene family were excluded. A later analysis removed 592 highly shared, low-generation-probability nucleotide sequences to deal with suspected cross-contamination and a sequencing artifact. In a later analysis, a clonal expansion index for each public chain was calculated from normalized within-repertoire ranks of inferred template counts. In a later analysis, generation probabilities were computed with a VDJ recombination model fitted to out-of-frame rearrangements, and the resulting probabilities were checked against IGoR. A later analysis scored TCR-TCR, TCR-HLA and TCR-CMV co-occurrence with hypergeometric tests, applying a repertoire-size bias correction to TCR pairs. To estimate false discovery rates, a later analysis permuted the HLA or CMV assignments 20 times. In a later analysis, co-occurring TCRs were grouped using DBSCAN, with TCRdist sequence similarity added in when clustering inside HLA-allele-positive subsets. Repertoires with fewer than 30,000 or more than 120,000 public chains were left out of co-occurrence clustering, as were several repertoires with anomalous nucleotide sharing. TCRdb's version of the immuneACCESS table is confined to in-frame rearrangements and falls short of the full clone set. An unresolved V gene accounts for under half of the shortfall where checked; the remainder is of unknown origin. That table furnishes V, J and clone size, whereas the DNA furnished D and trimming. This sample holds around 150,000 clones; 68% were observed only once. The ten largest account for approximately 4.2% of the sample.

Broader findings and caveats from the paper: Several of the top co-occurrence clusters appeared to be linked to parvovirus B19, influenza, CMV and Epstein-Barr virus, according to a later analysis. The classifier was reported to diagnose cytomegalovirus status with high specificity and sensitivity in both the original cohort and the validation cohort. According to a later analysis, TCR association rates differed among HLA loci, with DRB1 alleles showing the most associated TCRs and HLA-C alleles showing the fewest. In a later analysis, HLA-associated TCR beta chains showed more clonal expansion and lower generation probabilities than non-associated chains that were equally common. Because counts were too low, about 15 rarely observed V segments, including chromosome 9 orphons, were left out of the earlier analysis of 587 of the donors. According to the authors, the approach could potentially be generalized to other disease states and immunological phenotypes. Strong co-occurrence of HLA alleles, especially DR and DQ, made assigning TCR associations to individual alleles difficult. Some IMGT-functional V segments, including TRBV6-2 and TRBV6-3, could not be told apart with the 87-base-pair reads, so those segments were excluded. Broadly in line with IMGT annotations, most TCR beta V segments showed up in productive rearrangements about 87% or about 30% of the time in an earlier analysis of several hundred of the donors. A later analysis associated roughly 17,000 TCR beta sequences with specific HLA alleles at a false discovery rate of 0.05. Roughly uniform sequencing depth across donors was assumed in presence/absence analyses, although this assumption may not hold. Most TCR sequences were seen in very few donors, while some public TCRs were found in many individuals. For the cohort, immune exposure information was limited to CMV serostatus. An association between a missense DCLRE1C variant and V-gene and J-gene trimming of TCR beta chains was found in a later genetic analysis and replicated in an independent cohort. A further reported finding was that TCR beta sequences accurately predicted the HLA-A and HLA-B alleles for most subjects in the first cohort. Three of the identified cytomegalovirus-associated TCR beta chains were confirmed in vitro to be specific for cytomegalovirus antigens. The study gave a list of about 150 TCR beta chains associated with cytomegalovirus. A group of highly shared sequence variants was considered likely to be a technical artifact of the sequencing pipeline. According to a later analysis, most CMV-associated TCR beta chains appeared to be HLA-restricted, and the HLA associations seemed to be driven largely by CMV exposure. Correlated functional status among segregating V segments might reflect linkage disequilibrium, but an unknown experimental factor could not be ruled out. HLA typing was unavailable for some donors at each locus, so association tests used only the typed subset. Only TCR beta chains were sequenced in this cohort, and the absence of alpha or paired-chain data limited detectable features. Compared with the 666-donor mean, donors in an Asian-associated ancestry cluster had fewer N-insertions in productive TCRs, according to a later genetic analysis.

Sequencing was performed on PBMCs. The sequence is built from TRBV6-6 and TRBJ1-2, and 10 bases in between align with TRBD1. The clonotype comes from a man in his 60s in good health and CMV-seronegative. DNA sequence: TGTGCCAGCACCCGACAGGGGGCCGACTATGGCTACACCTTC. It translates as CASTRQGADYGYTF.